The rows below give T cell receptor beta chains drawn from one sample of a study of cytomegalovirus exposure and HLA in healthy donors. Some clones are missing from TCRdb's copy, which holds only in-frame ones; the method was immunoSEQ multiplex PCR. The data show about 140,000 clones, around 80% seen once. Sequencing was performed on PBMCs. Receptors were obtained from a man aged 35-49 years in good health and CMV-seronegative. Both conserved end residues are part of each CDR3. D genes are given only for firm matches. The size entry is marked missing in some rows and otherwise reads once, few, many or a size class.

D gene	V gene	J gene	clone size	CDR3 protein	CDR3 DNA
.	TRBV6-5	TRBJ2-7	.	CASSYHGRQGYGQYF	TGTGCCAGCAGTTACCATGGCAGACAAGGATATGGGCAGTACTTC
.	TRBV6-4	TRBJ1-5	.	CASSEGVTQPQHF	TGTGCCAGCAGTGAAGGGGTAACTCAGCCCCAGCATTTT
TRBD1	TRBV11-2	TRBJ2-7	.	CASSSGQSSSYEQYF	TGTGCCAGCAGCTCGGGACAGAGCAGCTCCTACGAGCAGTACTTC
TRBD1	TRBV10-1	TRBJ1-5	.	CASNPGQGYCQPQHF	TGCGCCAGCAACCCCGGACAGGGTTATTGTCAGCCCCAGCATTTT
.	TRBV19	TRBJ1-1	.	CASRTHRANTEAFF	TGTGCCAGTAGGACACACAGGGCGAACACTGAAGCTTTCTTT
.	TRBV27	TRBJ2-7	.	CASRTRASYEQYF	TGTGCCAGCAGGACCAGGGCTTCCTACGAGCAGTACTTC
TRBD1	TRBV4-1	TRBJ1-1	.	CASSSRAGTGGLLTNTEAFF	TGCGCCAGCAGTTCTAGAGCCGGGACAGGGGGTCTATTAACTAACACTGAAGCTTTCTTT
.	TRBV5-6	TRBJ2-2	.	CASSLARAWELFF	TGTGCCAGCAGCTTGGCCAGGGCCTGGGAGCTGTTTTTT
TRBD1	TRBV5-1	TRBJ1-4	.	CASSLFDRGSTNEKLFF	TGCGCCAGCAGCTTATTCGACAGGGGGTCAACTAATGAAAAACTGTTTTTT
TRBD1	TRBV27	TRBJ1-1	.	CASSPWTGKNTEAFF	TGTGCCAGCAGTCCTTGGACAGGGAAGAACACTGAAGCTTTCTTT
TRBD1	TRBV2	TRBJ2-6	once	CASRMAGTGFSGANVLTF	TGTGCCAGCAGGATGGCCGGGACAGGATTCTCTGGGGCCAACGTCCTGACTTTC
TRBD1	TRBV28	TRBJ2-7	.	CASRSDRGRYEQYF	TGTGCCTCTCGGAGTGACAGGGGAAGATACGAGCAGTACTTC
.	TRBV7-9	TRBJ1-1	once	CASSLANTNTEAFF	TGTGCCAGCAGCTTAGCGAACACCAACACTGAAGCTTTCTTT
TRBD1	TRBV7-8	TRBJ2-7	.	CASSFRDRGFHEQYF	TGTGCCAGCAGCTTCCGGGACAGGGGTTTCCACGAGCAGTACTTC
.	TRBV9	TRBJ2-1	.	CASNPRGGVLNEQFF	TGTGCCAGCAACCCTAGGGGGGGGGTGCTCAATGAGCAGTTCTTC
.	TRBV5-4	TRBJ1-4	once	CASSLDQGNEKLFF	TGTGCCAGCAGCTTGGATCAGGGGAATGAAAAACTGTTTTTT
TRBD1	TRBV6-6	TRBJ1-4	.	CASSRGTATNEKLFF	TGTGCCAGCAGTAGAGGGACAGCAACTAATGAAAAACTGTTTTTT
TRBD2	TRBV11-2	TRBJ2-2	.	CASSLGTSGGPFGELFF	TGTGCCAGCAGCTTAGGGACTAGCGGGGGGCCGTTCGGGGAGCTGTTTTTT
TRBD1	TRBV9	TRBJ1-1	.	CASSGTGQEAFF	TGTGCCAGCAGCGGAACGGGACAGGAAGCTTTCTTT
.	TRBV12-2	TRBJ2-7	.	CASRLCRGSYEQYF	TGTGCAAGTCGCTTATGTCGGGGTTCGTACGAGCAGTACTTC
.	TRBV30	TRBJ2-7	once	CAWSNIYEQYF	TGTGCCTGGAGTAATATTTACGAGCAGTACTTC
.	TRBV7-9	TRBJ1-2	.	CASSLALGGGFYGYTF	TGTGCCAGCAGCTTAGCGCTTGGGGGCGGGTTTTATGGCTACACCTTC
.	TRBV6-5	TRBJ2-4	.	CASSYSRVAKNIQYF	TGTGCCAGCAGTTACTCGAGAGTAGCCAAAAACATTCAGTACTTC
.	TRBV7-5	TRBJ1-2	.	CARSLEPGQAYGYTF	TGTGCCAGAAGCTTAGAGCCGGGACAGGCTTATGGCTACACCTTC
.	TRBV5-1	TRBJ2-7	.	CASSSGFHYEQYF	TGCGCCAGCAGCTCCGGGTTTCACTACGAGCAGTACTTC
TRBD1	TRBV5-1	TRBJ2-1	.	CASSSDRSSYNEQFF	TGCGCCAGCAGCTCGGACAGGAGCTCCTACAATGAGCAGTTCTTC
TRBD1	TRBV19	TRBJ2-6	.	CASTPRGGEAGANVLTF	TGTGCCAGTACCCCGAGAGGGGGCGAGGCTGGGGCCAACGTCCTGACTTTC